What follows is one T cell receptor beta chain and its context. Its target is not known. CDR1 and CDR2 from the germline V gene are SGHVS and FNYEAQ. This CDR3 comprises 17 residues. The junction had 12 bases not matched to a gene; V was cut back by 4 bases and J by 2 bases. This PCR relied on a set of 60 Vbeta primers and 13 Jbeta primers. The repertoire was sequenced with immunoSEQ multiplex PCR; TCRdb's copy has only in-frame clones and lacks some. The sample carries approximately 120,000 clones, around four fifths recorded once. This sample stems from a study of cytomegalovirus exposure and HLA in healthy donors. Study-wide results and limits: The authors later linked a missense DCLRE1C variant to TCR beta V- and J-gene trimming.

The sample consisted of PBMCs. The TCR sequence derives from a man between 18 and 35 years old in good health and CMV-seropositive. This chain connects TRBV7-6 to TRBJ2-7, with 9 bases that match TRBD2. This CDR3 reads CASSYGSGAGGPYEQYF. The CDR3 coding sequence is TGTGCCAGCAGCTATGGGAGTGGGGCGGGGGGGCCCTACGAGCAGTACTTC.